The rows below give T cell receptor beta chains drawn from one sample of a study of OX40 agonist ivuxolimab in advanced cancers. Here immunoSEQ multiplex PCR was the method, and the copy in TCRdb shows in-frame clones only, minus some. In the table there are roughly 28,000 clones, more than 85% of which are singletons. The material sequenced was CD4+ or CD8+ T cells sorted from blood, taken in a trial of the OX40 agonist ivuxolimab. All receptors derive from an adult with an advanced solid tumor such as melanoma, head and neck, liver or kidney cancer. Both conserved end residues are part of each CDR3. D genes are given only for firm matches. Clone sizes are given selectively: once, few, many, or a class where the clone is expanded.

D	V	J	size	DNA	CDR3
-	TRBV6-5	TRBJ2-7	-	TGTGCCAGCAACGCCTACGAGCAGTACTTC	CASNAYEQYF
-	TRBV19	TRBJ2-1	-	TGTGCCACTTCGACCGGTCTTCACAATGAGCAGTTCTTC	CATSTGLHNEQFF
-	TRBV7-5	TRBJ2-5	-	TGTGTCAGAAGCCCGGGGGTAGCGGGAGAGACCCAGTACTTC	CVRSPGVAGETQYF
-	TRBV28	TRBJ2-3	-	TGTGCCAGCAGTCCCGAACGCGGGCTTCCCGGCACAGATACGCAGTATTTT	CASSPERGLPGTDTQYF
-	TRBV6-1	TRBJ1-1	-	TGTGCCAGCGAACAGGGCTTGTGGGGAGGCACTGAAGCTTTCTTT	CASEQGLWGGTEAFF
-	TRBV11-2	TRBJ2-3	-	TGTGCCAGCAGCTTATGGACAGATACGCAGTATTTT	CASSLWTDTQYF
-	TRBV9	TRBJ1-1	-	TGTGCCAGCAGCCCCTGGACGATGAACACTGAAGCTTTCTTT	CASSPWTMNTEAFF
-	TRBV19	TRBJ2-3	-	TGTGCCAGTAGTATAGCGGGAGTAGCAGATACGCAGTATTTT	CASSIAGVADTQYF
-	TRBV5-4	TRBJ1-5	-	TGTGCCAGCAGCTTGGGTACGGATCAGCCCCAGCATTTT	CASSLGTDQPQHF
-	TRBV28	TRBJ1-1	medium-sized	TGTGCCAGCAGTTTAATCGGGAACACTGAAGCTTTCTTT	CASSLIGNTEAFF
-	TRBV5-1	TRBJ2-3	-	TGCGCCAGCCGCCCCGGGCCATGGGGCACAGATACGCAGTATTTT	CASRPGPWGTDTQYF
-	TRBV30	TRBJ2-7	-	TGTGCCTGGGGCCAGTACGAGCAGTACTTC	CAWGQYEQYF
TRBD1	TRBV11-2	TRBJ2-7	-	TGTGCCAGCAGCGAACTACAGGGGCCCTCCTACGAGCAGTACTTC	CASSELQGPSYEQYF
-	TRBV4-1	TRBJ1-1	-	TGCGCCAGCAGCCAGTACGGTGGGAACACTGAAGCTTTCTTT	CASSQYGGNTEAFF
-	TRBV19	TRBJ2-1	-	TGTGCCAGTAGTAACTTTTACAGAAACAATGAGCAGTTCTTC	CASSNFYRNNEQFF
-	TRBV15	TRBJ2-1	-	TGTGCCACCAGCAGCCATAACGGGGGTTACAATGAGCAGTTCTTC	CATSSHNGGYNEQFF
-	TRBV15	TRBJ1-5	-	TGTGCCACCAGCAGAGAAGGTAGGGGACAGCCCCAGCATTTT	CATSREGRGQPQHF
TRBD2	TRBV2	TRBJ2-3	-	TGTGCCAGCTGGACTAGCGGAACAGATACGCAGTATTTT	CASWTSGTDTQYF
TRBD1	TRBV19	TRBJ2-1	-	TGTGCCAGTAGCGAAACGGGACAGTTTTACAATGAGCAGTTCTTC	CASSETGQFYNEQFF
-	TRBV7-3	TRBJ2-1	-	TGTGCCAGCAGCTTAGGGCCCGAGGGTGAGCAGTTCTTC	CASSLGPEGEQFF
-	TRBV7-9	TRBJ2-3	-	TGTGCCAGCAGCTTGCTTGGACCGAGATCTTATACGCAGTATTTT	CASSLLGPRSYTQYF
-	TRBV21-1	TRBJ2-7	-	TGTGCCAGCAGCAAAAGTCCCGGGAGGGGCGAGCAGTACTTC	CASSKSPGRGEQYF
-	TRBV15	TRBJ1-5	-	TGTGCCACCAGCAGAGATTATTTTAGCAATCAGCCCCAGCATTTT	CATSRDYFSNQPQHF
-	TRBV27	TRBJ2-5	-	TGTGCCAGCACCCTGACAGTGCGAACCCAAGAGACCCAGTACTTC	CASTLTVRTQETQYF
TRBD1	TRBV7-9	TRBJ1-5	-	TGTGCCAGCAGCTCGACAGGGGTTTCAAATCAGCCCCAGCATTTT	CASSSTGVSNQPQHF
TRBD2	TRBV11-2	TRBJ2-3	-	TGTGCCAGCAGCCGGGATATGACTAGCGGGAGTTTGAGCACAGATACGCAGTATTTT	CASSRDMTSGSLSTDTQYF
TRBD1	TRBV4-1	TRBJ1-2	-	TGCGCCAGCAGCCAAGATATGGGGACAGGGGGCGCGAATGGCTACACCTTC	CASSQDMGTGGANGYTF
-	TRBV2	TRBJ2-7	-	TGTGCCAGCATCGCCTCATGGGGTACGTCCTACGAGCAGTACTTC	CASIASWGTSYEQYF
-	TRBV30	TRBJ1-1	few	TGTGCCTGGGATCACAACACTGAAGCTTTCTTT	CAWDHNTEAFF
-	TRBV29-1	TRBJ2-1	-	TGCAGCGCCGAGGGGGACTACCTCTCCTACAATGAGCAGTTCTTC	CSAEGDYLSYNEQFF
-	TRBV5-5	TRBJ1-3	-	TGTGCCAGCAGCTTGGAAACGGGCTCTGGAAACACCATATATTTT	CASSLETGSGNTIYF
TRBD2	TRBV10-3	TRBJ2-1	-	TGTGCCATCAGTGAGGGGGAACTAGCGGGTTATTATGAGCAGTTCTTC	CAISEGELAGYYEQFF